Sequencing of this TCR beta chain was carried out in a study of cytomegalovirus exposure and HLA in healthy donors. Whole-study context: Prior work identified around 110 million unique TCR beta sequences in some 200 million T cells.

Study findings and constraints: Data from an earlier analysis indicated that most TCR beta V segments were productive either about 90% or about 30% of the time. The authors later found TCR association rates varying by HLA locus, with DRB1 most and HLA-C fewest. Analyses of presence/absence relied on an assumption of roughly uniform sequencing depth across donors.

Primers: 60 Vbeta forward and 13 Jbeta reverse. The protocol was immunoSEQ multiplex PCR, while the TCRdb copy is restricted to in-frame clones and leaves out a portion. The sample lists roughly 150,000 clones, 65% to 80% occurring once. This clone turned up a few times. Its antigen is not identified. V was clipped by 0 bases and J by 5 bases, with 10 bases between them. The germline CDR1 and CDR2 sequences are GTSNPN and SVGIG (reference sequence). The CDR3 spans 13 residues. The clonotype comes from a male donor in good health and CMV-seronegative. The sample taken for sequencing was PBMCs. The chain has TRBV30 and TRBJ1-2; maybe TRBD1 (5 bases). In DNA form, the CDR3 reads TGTGCCTGGAGTGTCGGAGGGACGTATGGCTACACCTTC. Its protein is CAWSVGGTYGYTF.